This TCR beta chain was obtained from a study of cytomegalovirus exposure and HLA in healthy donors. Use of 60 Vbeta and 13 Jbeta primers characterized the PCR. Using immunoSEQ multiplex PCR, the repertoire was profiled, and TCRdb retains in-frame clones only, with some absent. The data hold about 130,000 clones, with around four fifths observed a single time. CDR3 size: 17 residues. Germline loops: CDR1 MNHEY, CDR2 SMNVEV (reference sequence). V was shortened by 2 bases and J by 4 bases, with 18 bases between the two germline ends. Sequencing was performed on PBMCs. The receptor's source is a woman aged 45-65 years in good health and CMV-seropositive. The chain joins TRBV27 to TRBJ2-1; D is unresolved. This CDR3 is CASSLGPVQISYNEQFF. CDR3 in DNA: TGTGCCAGCAGTTTAGGGCCGGTCCAGATCAGTTACAATGAGCAGTTCTTC.